The clone carrying this T cell receptor (beta chain) was seen a single time. This CDR3 region has 15 residues. Germline V gene lookup returns CDR1 MNHEY and CDR2 SVGEGT. Trimming cost V 5 bases and J 7 bases, with 15 bases left between them. UMIs and sample barcodes were carried by the TCR alpha and TCR beta cDNA libraries that 5'RACE produced using constant-segment primers. TCRdb reprocessed the 5' RACE reads via MiXCR and lists one record per CDR3 protein. In the table there are 400,000 to 450,000 distinct CDR3 sequences, about a sixth of which are singletons. This entry comes from a study of T-cell memory formation after mild COVID-19.

This receptor was identified in a man aged 18 to 29 who had mild COVID-19 (a few samples of this study predate the infection). Cell type and time point are not known. This sequence joins TRBV6-2 or TRBV6-3 and TRBJ1-6, with D possibly TRBD1 on 5 matching bases. The sample taken for sequencing was PBMCs or a T cell subset sorted from them (not recorded which). The CDR3 sequence: CASSRLGPNNSPLHF. The CDR3 nucleotides read TGTGCCAGCAGTCGTCTGGGACCTAACAATTCACCCCTCCACTTT.